This TCR beta chain appears in the sequencing data of a study of response to subunit inactivated influenza vaccine. This clonotype was recorded a few times. The antigen is undetermined. Overall study findings and caveats: The authors proposed limited new T cell recruitment per seasonal influenza vaccination.

The germline V gene encodes CDR1 MNHEY and CDR2 SVGEGT. The CDR3 has 16 amino acids. Trimming removed 2 bases from V and 4 bases from J, with 16 bases in between. TCRdb reprocessed the RT-PCR reads via MiXCR and lists one record per CDR3 protein. The data hold over 650,000 distinct CDR3 sequences, with less than 20% observed a single time. Sequenced here: PBMCs from blood, sampled 5 days after vaccination. This TCR was sampled from a man in his fifties or sixties who received an inactivated influenza vaccine. The chain has TRBV6-2 or TRBV6-3 and TRBJ2-3; D might be TRBD2 (6 bases). CDR3 DNA: TGTGCCAGCAGTTACCCGGGATGGGAGGTCGCAGATACGCAGTATTTT. Translation gives CASSYPGWEVADTQYF.